This T cell receptor (beta chain) originates from a study of blood T cell repertoires in COVID-19. Study overall: The United States, Italy and Spain supplied acute and convalescent COVID-19 samples. PBMCs, B-cell-depleted T cells, or T cells were the source of the cDNA or gDNA that made up the material.

Per the study methods: Amplification of reference gene primers was used by the study to estimate nucleated cell counts. Only in-frame clones appear in the TCRdb table, and some are missing; sequencing was by immunoSEQ multiplex PCR. The D gene and trimming were derived from the DNA, and the V and J assignments and clone size from that table. The table lists more than 200,000 clones, 70% to 90% of them singletons. It was during active infection that Seattle patients were enrolled and then longitudinally followed. This clone showed up just a few times. The germline V gene has CDR1 MDHEN and CDR2 SYDVKM. CDR3 size: 16 residues. The V gene lost 2 bases and the J gene lost 0 bases, with 11 bases spanning the gap.

This rearrangement joins TRBV28 to TRBJ1-5; D remains unclear. Sequencing used peripheral blood. The receptor's source is a man in his fifties or sixties with COVID-19, enrolled during active disease. CDR3 sequence: CASSLGSQASNQPQHF. The CDR3 DNA follows: TGTGCCAGCAGTTTAGGTTCTCAGGCTAGCAATCAGCCCCAGCATTTT. Together with reference TRBV28 and TRBJ1-5, the CDR3 gives the full variable domain: DVKVTQSSRYLVKRTGEKVFLECVQDMDHENMFWYRQDPGLGLRLIYFSYDVKMKEKGDIPEGYSVSREKKERFSLILESASTNQTSMYLCASSLGSQASNQPQHFGDGTRLSIL.